A single sample gave rise to the 7 T cell receptor beta chains below, sequenced in a study of blood T cell repertoires in COVID-19. Profiling relied on immunoSEQ multiplex PCR, and the TCRdb table lists in-frame clones only, not all of them. The sample includes 80,000 to 90,000 clones, approximately 86% of them seen just once. The sequenced sample consisted of peripheral blood. The receptors shown here come from a man older than 75 with active or convalescent COVID-19.

The genes are TRBV5-1 and TRBJ2-5; 7 nucleotides match TRBD2. The V gene's germline CDR1 is SGHRS and CDR2 YFSETQ. V gave up 4 bases and J gave up 5 bases; unmatched junction bases: 11. The CDR3 totals 15 residues. The CDR3 DNA follows: TGCGCCAGCAGCACTAGCGCCCCAAAGGCGGAGACCCAGTACTTC. Its translation: CASSTSAPKAETQYF.

This clone showed up just a few times. V gene TRBV14 combines with J gene TRBJ2-1, with 10 bases that match TRBD1. From germline, CDR1 is SGHDN and CDR2 FVKESK. V lost 1 base, J lost 15 bases, and 9 bases stayed unmatched. The CDR3 loop spans 14 amino acids. The CDR3 reads CASSQVAGTGVRFF. In DNA form, the CDR3 reads TGTGCCAGCAGCCAAGTCGCTGGGACAGGGGTGCGGTTCTTC. The full variable domain, completed using reference TRBV14 and TRBJ2-1, is EAGVTQFPSHSVIEKGQTVTLRCDPISGHDNLYWYRRVMGKEIKFLLHFVKESKQDESGMPNNRFLAERTGGTYSTLKVQPAELEDSGVYFCASSQVAGTGVRFFGPGTRLTVL.

J is TRBJ2-3 and V is TRBV14, with D unclear. Between the trimmed V and J ends, which lost 0 bases and 5 bases, there was a span of 6 bases. CDR3 size: 13 residues. In germline, CDR1 is SGHDN, CDR2 FVKESK. CDR3 sequence: CASSQELRDTQYF. The CDR3, as DNA: TGTGCCAGCAGCCAAGAACTTAGAGATACGCAGTATTTT.

The chain employs TRBV18 and TRBJ1-5; 7 bases are a match to TRBD1. The germline gives CDR1 KGHSH, CDR2 LQKENI. This CDR3 comprises 15 residues. With 4 bases clipped from V and 3 bases from J, the junction kept 6 bases outside the gene matches. The CDR3: CASSLGQVNNQPQHF. DNA of the CDR3: TGTGCCAGCTCACTAGGACAGGTAAACAATCAGCCCCAGCATTTT. The complete variable domain, with remaining parts taken from reference TRBV18 and TRBJ1-5, reads NAGVMQNPRHLVRRRGQEARLRCSPMKGHSHVYWYRQLPEEGLKFMVYLQKENIIDESGMPKERFSAEFPKEGPSILRIQQVVRGDSAAYFCASSLGQVNNQPQHFGDGTRLSIL.

The chain is built from TRBV6-5 and TRBJ1-2, with a weak D call TRBD1 (5 bases). V gave up 2 bases and J gave up 8 bases, with 12 bases separating them. Per the germline V gene, CDR1 is MNHEY and CDR2 is SVGAGI. The CDR3 has 13 amino acids. CDR3 amino acids: CASSYGRGSGYTF. As DNA, the CDR3 is TGTGCCAGCAGTTACGGTCGGGGGTCGGGCTACACCTTC.

The V gene is TRBV28, the J gene TRBJ1-1; D is uncertain. The CDR3 is made up of 14 amino acids. The V and J ends lost 6 bases and 0 bases respectively, with 11 bases between them. CDR1 is MDHEN and CDR2 is SYDVKM in the germline V gene. The CDR3 reads CASSLTEMNTEAFF. The CDR3 DNA reads TGTGCCAGCAGCCTTACCGAGATGAACACTGAAGCTTTCTTT.

The gene calls are TRBV4-3 and TRBJ2-1; weak D call: TRBD1 (6 bases). CDR1 and CDR2 from the germline V gene are LGHNA and YSLEER. Trimming shortened V by 2 bases and J by 7 bases, and 9 bases separated the two germline ends. This CDR3 contains 13 residues. CDR3 in amino acids: CASSQQQGNEQFF. CDR3 bases: TGCGCCAGCAGCCAACAACAGGGAAATGAGCAGTTCTTC.